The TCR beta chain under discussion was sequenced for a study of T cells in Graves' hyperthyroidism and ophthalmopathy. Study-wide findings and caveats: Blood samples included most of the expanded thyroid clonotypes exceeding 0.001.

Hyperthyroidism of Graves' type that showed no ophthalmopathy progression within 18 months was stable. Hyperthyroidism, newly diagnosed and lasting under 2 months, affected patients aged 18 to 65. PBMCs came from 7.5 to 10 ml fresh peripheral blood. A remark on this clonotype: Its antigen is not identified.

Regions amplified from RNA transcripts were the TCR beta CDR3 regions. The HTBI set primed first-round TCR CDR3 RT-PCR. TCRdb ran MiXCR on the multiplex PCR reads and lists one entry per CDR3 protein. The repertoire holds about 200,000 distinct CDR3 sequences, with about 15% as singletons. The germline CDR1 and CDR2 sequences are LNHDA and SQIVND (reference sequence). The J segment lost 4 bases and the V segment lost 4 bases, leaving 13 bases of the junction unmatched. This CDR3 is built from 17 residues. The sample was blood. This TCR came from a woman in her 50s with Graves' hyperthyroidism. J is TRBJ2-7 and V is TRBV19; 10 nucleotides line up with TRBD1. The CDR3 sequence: CASSNRPRTGGRYEQYF. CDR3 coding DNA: TGTGCCAGTAGTAACCGTCCCCGGACAGGGGGTAGGTACGAGCAGTACTTC.